This note documents a single T cell receptor (beta chain) sequence. Its antigen is currently unknown. The library was made from cDNA and included unique molecular identifiers. TCRdb re-analysed the PCR reads in MiXCR, keeping a single row per CDR3 protein. The sample carries just over 250,000 distinct CDR3 sequences, 35% to 40% recorded once. The germline V gene has CDR1 SGHDN and CDR2 FVKESK. The CDR3 spans 15 residues. V dropped 1 base and J dropped 6 bases, with 15 bases sitting between them. This sample was taken from a study of post-analysis software for immune sequencing data. Study background: Relapsing-remitting, secondary progressive and progressive-relapsing courses of multiple sclerosis were included. Study results and limitations: Included in a set of five TRBV segments more frequent in patients than controls were TRBV5-6, TRBV5-1 and TRBV20-1.

The chain has TRBV14 and TRBJ2-5; D might be TRBD2 (7 bases). The origin of this receptor is a girl aged 10 to 17 with multiple sclerosis. Sequencing used blood. The CDR3 nucleotides are TGTGCCAGCAGCCAAGTCCTGGGGGGGCTGAAGACCCAGTACTTC. This codes for CASSQVLGGLKTQYF. The variable domain in full, completed from reference TRBV14 and TRBJ2-5, reads EAGVTQFPSHSVIEKGQTVTLRCDPISGHDNLYWYRRVMGKEIKFLLHFVKESKQDESGMPNNRFLAERTGGTYSTLKVQPAELEDSGVYFCASSQVLGGLKTQYFGPGTRLLVL.